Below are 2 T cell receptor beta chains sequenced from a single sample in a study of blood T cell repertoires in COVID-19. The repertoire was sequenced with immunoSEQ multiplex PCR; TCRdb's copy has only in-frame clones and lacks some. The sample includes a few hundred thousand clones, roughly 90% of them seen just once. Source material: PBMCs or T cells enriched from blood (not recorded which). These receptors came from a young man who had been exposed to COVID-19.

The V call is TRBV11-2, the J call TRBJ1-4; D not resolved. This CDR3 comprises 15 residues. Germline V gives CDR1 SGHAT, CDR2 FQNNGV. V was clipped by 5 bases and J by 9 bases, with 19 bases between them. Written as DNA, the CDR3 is TGTGCCAGCAGCCCGGAGGACGGGAGGGTGAAAAAACTGTTTTTT. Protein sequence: CASSPEDGRVKKLFF.

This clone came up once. CDR3: CASSLRTSTDTQYF. The DNA of the CDR3 is TGTGCCAGCAGCCTTCGGACTAGCACAGATACGCAGTATTTT. The chain recombines TRBV5-5 with TRBJ2-3; D possibly corresponds to TRBD2 (5 bases). V was clipped by 4 bases and J by 0 bases, with 9 bases between them. This CDR3 has 14 residues. Germline CDR1 reads SGHKS; CDR2 reads YYEKEE (reference sequence).